The 26 T cell receptor beta chains reported below all come from one sample, sequenced in a study of shared clonotypes between healthy human individuals. Libraries were prepared by immunoSEQ multiplex PCR; TCRdb keeps only in-frame clonotypes and omits some of them. The data show over 2 million clones, roughly 94% seen once. The sample taken for sequencing was naive CD4+ T cells sorted from blood. The subset is: CD45RA+ positively selected. The source of these receptors is a man aged 18 to 29 in good health.

The chain combines TRBV5-1 with TRBJ1-3; D call uncertain. Per germline, CDR1 SGHRS and CDR2 YFSETQ. The CDR3 has 13 amino acids. V was trimmed by 9 bases and J by 0 bases, leaving 10 bases between them. CDR3 DNA: TGCGCCATCTCGGACGGCTCTGGAAACACCATATATTTT. As protein: CAISDGSGNTIYF.

CDR3 in amino acids: CASSWVDRTYEQYF. The DNA of the CDR3 is TGTGCCAGCAGCTGGGTTGACAGGACCTACGAGCAGTACTTC. The chain has TRBV5-4 and TRBJ2-7; TRBD1 might be the D (6 bases). The CDR3 length is 14 residues. Trimming removed 3 bases at V and 2 bases at J, with 12 bases between. Germline assignment: CDR1 SGHNT and CDR2 YYREEE (reference sequence). Filled out from reference TRBV5-4 and TRBJ2-7, the complete variable domain reads ETGVTQSPTHLIKTRGQQVTLRCSSQSGHNTVSWYQQALGQGPQFIFQYYREEENGRGNFPPRFSGLQFPNYSSELNVNALELDDSALYLCASSWVDRTYEQYFGPGTRLTVT.

The rearrangement uses TRBV6-1 and TRBJ1-2; unclear D gene. The germline gives CDR1 MNHNS, CDR2 SASEGT. The CDR3 runs to 13 residues. V was cut by 10 bases and J by 2 bases, with 14 bases left in between. CDR3 DNA sequence: TGTGCCACTGCCCTAGGGAAGAACTATGGCTACACCTTC. Its translation: CATALGKNYGYTF.

V and J are TRBV28 and TRBJ2-1, with 12 bases matching TRBD2. V gave up 6 bases and J gave up 9 bases; unmatched junction bases: 15. From germline, CDR1 is MDHEN and CDR2 SYDVKM. The CDR3 is 17 amino acids. CDR3 loop: CASSLPPLAGGRSEQFF. The CDR3 nucleotides are TGTGCCAGCAGCCTTCCCCCTCTAGCGGGGGGGCGGAGTGAGCAGTTCTTC.

The chain recombines TRBV10-3 with TRBJ1-3; no clear D. The CDR3 has 13 residues. The V gene's germline CDR1 is ENHRY and CDR2 SYGVKD. Trimming stripped 10 bases from V and 0 bases from J, with 10 bases between. CDR3 amino acids: CATVHDSGNTIYF. The CDR3 DNA follows: TGTGCCACGGTCCACGACTCTGGAAACACCATATATTTT.

The V and J genes are TRBV6-1 and TRBJ1-5; TRBD1 matches at 10 bases. There are 15 residues in the CDR3. Trimming removed 5 bases from V and 7 bases from J; junction bases left unmatched: 8. The germline CDR1 and CDR2 sequences are MNHNS and SASEGT. The CDR3 coding sequence is TGTGCCAGCAGTCCTGACAGGGGGCGCGGGCAGCCCCAGCATTTT. It specifies CASSPDRGRGQPQHF.

V and J are TRBV6-1 and TRBJ2-7; 7 nucleotides align to TRBD1. V dropped 6 bases and J dropped 2; count of bases not matched to a gene: 10. The CDR3 extends over 15 amino acids. Per the germline V gene, CDR1 is MNHNS and CDR2 is SASEGT. The CDR3 sequence is CASSIQGPSTYEQYF. In DNA form, the CDR3 reads TGTGCCAGCAGCATACAGGGGCCCTCCACCTACGAGCAGTACTTC.

A note on this clone: This may stem from a read error, because a much larger clone lies one nucleotide away. The rearrangement links TRBV7-8 to TRBJ2-7; weak D call: TRBD1 (5 bases). Deletions cut 1 base from V and 2 bases from J, with 6 bases between. Germline V lookup: CDR1 SGHVS, CDR2 FQNEAQ. CDR3 length: 13 amino acids. For the CDR3, the DNA is TGTGCCAGCAGCTTAGTACAGGCCTACGAGCAGTACTTC. The encoded protein is CASSLVQAYEQYF.

The J gene is TRBJ2-7, the V gene TRBV6-1; D call uncertain. The CDR3 consists of 15 residues. Germline CDR1 is MNHNS and CDR2 is SASEGT. V lost 1 base and J 7 bases, leaving 17 bases between the germline ends. CDR3 loop: CASSEGGFHFREQYF. The CDR3 DNA is TGTGCCAGCAGTGAAGGGGGTTTCCATTTTCGGGAGCAGTACTTC.

The chain has TRBV4-1 and TRBJ1-1; 7 bases are shared with TRBD1. The germline gives CDR1 MGHRA, CDR2 YSYEKL. The CDR3 has 17 amino acids. Unmatched junction bases numbered 8, after V lost 1 base and J lost 0 bases. CDR3 nucleotide sequence: TGCGCCAGCAGCCAAGGAGGGAACAGGGGCATGAACACTGAAGCTTTCTTT. Its protein product is CASSQGGNRGMNTEAFF.

The CDR3 region has the DNA TGCGCCAGCAGCCAAGATTGGGGAAGCGACTATGGCTACACCTTC. It specifies CASSQDWGSDYGYTF. This rearrangement joins TRBV4-3 to TRBJ1-2; D not resolved. CDR3 size: 15 residues. Germline V gives CDR1 LGHNA, CDR2 YSLEER. The germline V and J ends were trimmed by 0 bases and 3 bases, with 11 bases remaining between them.

The chain carries TRBV28 and TRBJ2-2; D perhaps matches TRBD2 (6 bases). CDR1 is MDHEN and CDR2 is SYDVKM in the germline V gene. The length of the CDR3 is 15 residues. V was shortened by 2 bases and J by 7 bases, with 14 bases between the two germline ends. The CDR3: CASSLPSRGNGELFF. The CDR3 DNA is TGTGCCAGCAGTTTACCTTCCCGGGGGAACGGGGAGCTGTTTTTT. Full variable domain (rest looked up from reference TRBV28 and TRBJ2-2): DVKVTQSSRYLVKRTGEKVFLECVQDMDHENMFWYRQDPGLGLRLIYFSYDVKMKEKGDIPEGYSVSREKKERFSLILESASTNQTSMYLCASSLPSRGNGELFFGEGSRLTVL.

The chain has TRBV7-9 and TRBJ2-5, with D possibly being TRBD1 or TRBD2 (5 bases each). Germline CDR1 reads SEHNR; CDR2 reads FQNEAQ (reference sequence). The CDR3 sequence is 15 residues long. V was cut by 5 bases and J by 7 bases, with 20 bases left in between. CDR3 DNA sequence: TGTGCCAGCAGCCAGGATTGGGGGTTAGGGGCGACCCAGTACTTC. This gives the protein CASSQDWGLGATQYF.

The genes are TRBV13 and TRBJ2-4; TRBD1 might be the D (7 bases). This CDR3 is 12 amino acids long. The germline V and J ends were trimmed by 5 bases and 9 bases, with 11 bases remaining between them. Germline CDR1 reads PRHDT; CDR2 reads FYEKMQ (reference sequence). The CDR3 reads CASSQGGPIQYF. The CDR3 DNA sequence: TGTGCCAGCAGCCAGGGGGGCCCCATTCAGTACTTC.

The J gene is TRBJ2-5, the V gene TRBV10-2; 9 bases are a match to TRBD1. Germline CDR1 WSHSY, CDR2 SAAADI. V dropped 7 bases and J dropped 12; count of bases not matched to a gene: 6. This CDR3 region has 11 residues. This CDR3 reads CASTGQGREYF. As DNA, the CDR3 is TGCGCCAGCACTGGACAGGGGAGAGAGTACTTC.

This clone was seen only once. The chain links TRBV6-5 to TRBJ2-3, with 7 nucleotides matching TRBD2. The germline CDR1 and CDR2 sequences are MNHEY and SVGAGI. The V and J ends lost 5 bases and 4 bases, in that order; junction bases with no gene match: 6. This CDR3 spans 14 amino acids. The CDR3 DNA is TGTGCCAGCAGTGAGAGCGGGACGGCAGATACGCAGTATTTT. This gives the protein CASSESGTADTQYF.

The chain carries TRBV18 and TRBJ2-1; D is tentatively TRBD1 or TRBD2 (5 bases each). CDR1 is KGHSH and CDR2 is LQKENI in the germline V gene. The germline V and J ends were trimmed by 4 bases and 7 bases, with 11 bases remaining between them. The CDR3 has 13 amino acids. CDR3 region: CASSQSGRNEQFF. The CDR3, as DNA: TGTGCCAGCTCACAGTCGGGACGTAATGAGCAGTTCTTC.

The chain employs TRBV25-1 and TRBJ2-7; the D is unclear. The V gene's germline CDR1 is MGHDK and CDR2 SYGVNS. This CDR3 spans 14 amino acids. Trimming stripped 2 bases from V and 3 bases from J, with 11 bases between. The CDR3 DNA follows: TGTGCCAGCAGTGAAACGGGCGCCTTCTACGAGCAGTACTTC. It translates to CASSETGAFYEQYF.

The V and J genes are TRBV5-1 and TRBJ1-6; TRBD1 is a possible D gene (6 bases). Germline CDR1 reads SGHRS; CDR2 reads YFSETQ. Trimming took off 0 bases at V and 0 bases at J, with 19 bases between the two ends. This CDR3 has 20 residues. CDR3 DNA sequence: TGCGCCAGCAGCTTGGTATGGGAACCAGGGGAGAGCTCCTATAATTCACCCCTCCACTTT. Its translation is CASSLVWEPGESSYNSPLHF.

This sequence joins TRBV6-6 and TRBJ2-6; no firm D call. CDR1 is MNHNY, CDR2 SVGAGI, per germline (reference sequence). CDR3 length: 14 amino acids. The V end lost 7 bases, the J end lost 1 base, and 8 bases lay between the germline ends. DNA of the CDR3: TGTGCCAGCAACGCTCAATCTGGGGCCAACGTCCTGACTTTC. This translates into CASNAQSGANVLTF.

This clone was seen just once. The same CDR3 is also encoded by other DNA sequences in this sample. V usage is TRBV5-1 and J usage is TRBJ1-1; D unclear. V was shortened by 0 bases and J by 0 bases, with 6 bases between the two germline ends. CDR3 length: 14 residues. The germline V gene has CDR1 SGHRS and CDR2 YFSETQ. CDR3 in amino acids: CASSLEAMNTEAFF. The CDR3, as DNA: TGCGCCAGCAGCTTGGAGGCTATGAACACTGAAGCTTTCTTT.

The chain joins TRBV6-1 to TRBJ1-6; TRBD1 might be the D (6 bases). Germline loops: CDR1 MNHNS, CDR2 SASEGT. The CDR3 consists of 13 residues. The V end was cut by 8 bases, the J end by 7 bases, with 12 bases between. CDR3 in amino acids: CASYLRGNSPLHF. CDR3 nucleotide sequence: TGTGCCAGCTACCTAAGGGGGAATTCACCCCTCCACTTT.

For this clone: At the DNA level, this CDR3 is encoded by other sequences in the same sample as well. The V and J genes are TRBV7-2 and TRBJ2-3; D remains ambiguous. This CDR3 has 12 amino acids. Germline CDR1 SGHTA, CDR2 FQGNSA. V lost 5 bases and J lost 6, with 9 bases in between. The CDR3 DNA reads TGTGCCAGCAGCCCTAATTCGGATACGCAGTATTTT. Translating gives CASSPNSDTQYF.

This chain joins TRBV11-2 and TRBJ2-7; no definite D call. CDR1 and CDR2 from the germline V gene are SGHAT and FQNNGV. V was clipped by 2 bases and J by 6 bases, with 8 bases between them. The CDR3 is 12 residues long. The DNA of the CDR3 is TGTGCCAGCAGCTTAAGATACGGCGAGCAGTACTTC. The encoded protein is CASSLRYGEQYF.

The CDR3 spells CASSQEDTKATGELFF. As DNA, the CDR3 is TGCGCCAGCAGCCAAGAGGACACCAAGGCGACCGGGGAGCTGTTTTTT. The chain links TRBV4-3 to TRBJ2-2; TRBD1 might be the D (5 bases). The ends were cut back, 0 bases at V and 5 bases at J, with 13 bases in the middle. This CDR3 region has 16 residues. CDR1 is LGHNA, CDR2 YSLEER, per germline.

The V call is TRBV28, the J call TRBJ1-1; D gene uncertain. The V gene's germline CDR1 is MDHEN and CDR2 SYDVKM. Trimming cost V 7 bases and J 8 bases, with 20 bases left between them. This CDR3 has 14 amino acids. CDR3 residues: CASNPKKGSEEAFF. For the CDR3, the DNA is TGTGCCAGCAATCCGAAGAAGGGAAGTGAGGAAGCTTTCTTT.